This T cell receptor (beta chain) originates from a study of post-analysis software for immune sequencing data. Remarks on this clonotype: Its specificity is not known.

The authors incorporated unique molecular identifiers into the TCR beta cDNA libraries. TCRdb used MiXCR to reprocess the PCR reads, holding one entry per CDR3 protein. The table records about 770,000 distinct CDR3 sequences, about 43% of them present only once. Whole-study findings and limits: About five TRBV segments were more frequent in patients than controls; TRBV5-6, TRBV5-1 and TRBV20-1 belonged to this group.

Per the germline V gene, CDR1 is SGHVS and CDR2 is FQNEAQ. V was clipped by 5 bases and J by 0 bases; unmatched bases: 8. The CDR3 is made up of 16 amino acids. Sequences were obtained from blood. The V and J genes are TRBV7-8 and TRBJ2-7, with 9 bases aligning to TRBD1. This clonotype was sampled from a girl aged 10-17 years with multiple sclerosis. CDR3 nucleotides: TGTGCCAGCAGCGGGGACAGGGAAGGGGCCTCCTACGAGCAGTACTTC. Protein product: CASSGDREGASYEQYF.